Below are 24 T cell receptor beta chains sequenced from a single sample in a study of CXCR3-negative and CXCR3-positive naive CD8 T cells. Researchers prepared the TRB cDNA libraries using 5' RACE with UMI labels. Reanalyzing the 5' RACE reads, TCRdb keeps one entry per CDR3 protein, without DNA. Its table records about 66,000 distinct CDR3 sequences. Input material: naive CXCR3- CD8+ T cells from blood. The subset: CD45RO-CCR7+CD27+CD95- naive CD8+ T cells lacking CXCR3 (TNR3-). The receptors shown here come from a human donor in good health. Some clones in this sample may be carry-over from other donors' samples.

The gene calls are TRBV14 and TRBJ2-5; as DNA is missing, the TRBD2 call by TCRdb cannot be tested. The CDR3 totals 16 residues. Germline CDR1 reads SGHDN; CDR2 reads FVKESK. This CDR3 is CASSAIIAGGQETQYF.

The genes are TRBV11-3 and TRBJ2-7; TCRdb lists TRBD1, though no DNA is available to test this call. CDR1 is SGHNT and CDR2 is YENEEA in the germline V gene. The CDR3 covers 16 residues. The CDR3 here is CASSSPHRDRPYEQYF. Filled out from reference TRBV11-3 and TRBJ2-7, the complete variable domain reads EAGVVQSPRYKIIEKKQPVAFWCNPISGHNTLYWYLQNLGQGPELLIRYENEEAVDDSQLPKDRFSAERLKGVDSTLKIQPAELGDSAVYLCASSSPHRDRPYEQYFGPGTRLTVT.

The V gene is TRBV6-5, the J gene TRBJ2-6; TCRdb selects TRBD1, and the lack of DNA leaves this call unchecked. CDR1 is MNHEY, CDR2 SVGAGI, per germline. CDR3 length: 17 amino acids. The CDR3 here is CASSYTGSSSGANVLTF.

The chain employs TRBV29-1 and TRBJ1-5; there is no DNA to check the TCRdb D call of TRBD1. CDR3 length equals 12 residues. Germline V CDR1 and CDR2: SQVTM, ANQGSEA. CDR3 residues: CSVRTSNQPQHF.

The chain employs TRBV12-3 or TRBV12-4 and TRBJ2-7; TCRdb's D gene call, TRBD1, goes unchecked for lack of DNA. The CDR3 sequence is 16 residues long. The CDR3 sequence: CASTEGGGAGSYEQYF.

V usage is TRBV9 and J usage is TRBJ2-1; TCRdb indicates TRBD1, and absent DNA this call remains unverified. Germline V gene data show CDR1 as SGDLS and CDR2 as YYNGEE. The CDR3 runs to 17 residues. The CDR3 spells CASSTQGTGSSYNEQFF. Full variable domain (rest looked up from reference TRBV9 and TRBJ2-1): DSGVTQTPKHLITATGQRVTLRCSPRSGDLSVYWYQQSLDQGLQFLIQYYNGEERAKGNILERFSAQQFPDLHSELNLSSLELGDSALYFCASSTQGTGSSYNEQFFGPGTRLTVL.

The CDR3 here is CASSYPRDPSSYEQYF. The genes are TRBV2 and TRBJ2-7; lacking DNA, the TRBD1 call made by TCRdb goes unchecked. Germline CDR1 SNHLY, CDR2 FYNNEI. The CDR3 extends over 16 amino acids.

The chain uses TRBV12-3 or TRBV12-4 and TRBJ1-2; TCRdb designates TRBD1, a call that cannot be tested without DNA. CDR3 size: 14 residues. CDR3 sequence reads: CASTQGGSNYGYTF.

The gene calls are TRBV20-1 and TRBJ1-1; TCRdb selects TRBD1, and the lack of DNA leaves this call unchecked. Germline V lookup: CDR1 DFQATT, CDR2 SNEGSKA (reference sequence). The CDR3 has 12 amino acids. Here the CDR3 reads CSARPRETEAFF.

V and J are TRBV29-1 and TRBJ2-7. The germline V gene encodes CDR1 SQVTM and CDR2 ANQGSEA. This CDR3 has 12 amino acids. CDR3 sequence reads: CSVEDARREQYF.

The genes are TRBV6-6 and TRBJ2-7; TCRdb selects TRBD1, and the lack of DNA leaves this call unchecked. This CDR3 has 16 amino acids. Looked up from germline, CDR1 is MNHNY and CDR2 is SVGAGI (reference sequence). CDR3 loop: CASSQNTWTGSDEQYF.

The chain is built from TRBV20-1 and TRBJ1-1. The CDR3 has 13 residues. Looked up from germline, CDR1 is DFQATT and CDR2 is SNEGSKA (reference sequence). CDR3 in amino acids: CSARVEVNTEAFF.

V and J are TRBV18 and TRBJ1-1; lacking DNA, the TRBD1 call made by TCRdb goes unchecked. From germline, CDR1 is KGHSH and CDR2 LQKENI. The CDR3 extends over 15 amino acids. The CDR3 protein is CASSLWTAPNTEAFF.

The rearrangement uses TRBV7-9 and TRBJ2-2. The CDR3 sequence is 12 residues long. Germline V gene lookup returns CDR1 SEHNR and CDR2 FQNEAQ (reference sequence). The CDR3 reads CASSRNTGELFF. The whole variable domain, remainder taken from reference TRBV7-9 and TRBJ2-2, is DTGVSQNPRHKITKRGQNVTFRCDPISEHNRLYWYRQTLGQGPEFLTYFQNEAQLEKSRLLSDRFSAERPKGSFSTLEIQRTEQGDSAMYLCASSRNTGELFFGEGSRLTVL.

The rearrangement joins TRBV5-1 to TRBJ2-7. The V gene's germline CDR1 is SGHRS and CDR2 YFSETQ. The CDR3 sequence is 15 residues long. The CDR3 reads CASSKEGVFWDEQYF.

V is TRBV7-9 and J is TRBJ2-1; the D call of TRBD1 rests on TCRdb alone, since no DNA is present to check it. The V gene's germline CDR1 is SEHNR and CDR2 FQNEAQ (reference sequence). The CDR3 runs to 17 residues. The CDR3 here is CASRQDLSGFSTDEQFF.

This chain joins TRBV7-9 and TRBJ1-1; the D call of TRBD1 rests on TCRdb alone, since no DNA is present to check it. The CDR3 runs to 16 residues. The V gene's germline CDR1 is SEHNR and CDR2 FQNEAQ (reference sequence). The CDR3 loop is CASSFLSGGWNTEAFF. Full variable domain (outside the CDR3, taken from reference TRBV7-9 and TRBJ1-1): DTGVSQNPRHKITKRGQNVTFRCDPISEHNRLYWYRQTLGQGPEFLTYFQNEAQLEKSRLLSDRFSAERPKGSFSTLEIQRTEQGDSAMYLCASSFLSGGWNTEAFFGQGTRLTVV.

This chain's CDR3 is CSVEDSGYEQYF. This chain connects TRBV29-1 to TRBJ2-7; there is no DNA to check the TCRdb D call of TRBD2. The germline V gene encodes CDR1 SQVTM and CDR2 ANQGSEA. This CDR3 is built from 12 residues.

The genes are TRBV6-6 and TRBJ2-2; TCRdb's D call, TRBD1, is unchecked because there is no DNA. This CDR3 comprises 17 residues. The V gene's germline CDR1 is MNHNY and CDR2 SVGAGI (reference sequence). The CDR3 is CASSYSPAGEPTGELFF.

This rearrangement joins TRBV20-1 to TRBJ2-6; TCRdb returns TRBD1, unconfirmable since there is no DNA. The CDR3 is made up of 17 amino acids. The V gene's germline CDR1 is DFQATT and CDR2 SNEGSKA (reference sequence). CDR3 sequence: CSARDRQGSAGANVLTF.

The rearrangement uses TRBV3-2 and TRBJ1-5; TCRdb proposes TRBD1, but this gene call is untestable without DNA. TRBV3-2 is shown as a pseudogene. The CDR3 runs 13 residues. CDR3 region: CASSGTGNQPQHF.

The J gene is TRBJ2-3, the V gene TRBV28; the TCRdb D gene call, TRBD2, has no DNA to confirm it. The CDR3 runs to 14 residues. The germline V gene has CDR1 MDHEN and CDR2 SYDVKM. The CDR3 protein is CASSLLSAGDTQYF.

The chain employs TRBV28 and TRBJ2-7; TCRdb picks TRBD1, but there is no DNA to check that call. From germline, CDR1 is MDHEN and CDR2 SYDVKM. The CDR3 runs 17 residues. The CDR3 sequence is CASRGTGVKRGSSEQYF.

According to its frequency, this clonotype is medium-sized. The chain employs TRBV10-3 and TRBJ1-1; TCRdb names TRBD1, which stays unverified in the absence of DNA. The CDR3 is made up of 14 amino acids. Germline V gene lookup returns CDR1 ENHRY and CDR2 SYGVKD. The CDR3 region is CAISEGQGRTEAFF.